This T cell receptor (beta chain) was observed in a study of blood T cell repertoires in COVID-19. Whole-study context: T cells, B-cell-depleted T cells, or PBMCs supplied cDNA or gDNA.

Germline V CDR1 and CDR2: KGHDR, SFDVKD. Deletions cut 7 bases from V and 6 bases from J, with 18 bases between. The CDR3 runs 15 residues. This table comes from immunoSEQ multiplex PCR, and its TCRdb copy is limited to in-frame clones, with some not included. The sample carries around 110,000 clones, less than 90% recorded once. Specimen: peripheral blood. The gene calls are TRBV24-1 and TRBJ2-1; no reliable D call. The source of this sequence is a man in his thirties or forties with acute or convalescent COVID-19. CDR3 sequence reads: CATSGGLSPRNEQFF. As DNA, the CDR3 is TGTGCCACCAGCGGCGGTCTATCCCCCCGCAATGAGCAGTTCTTC.